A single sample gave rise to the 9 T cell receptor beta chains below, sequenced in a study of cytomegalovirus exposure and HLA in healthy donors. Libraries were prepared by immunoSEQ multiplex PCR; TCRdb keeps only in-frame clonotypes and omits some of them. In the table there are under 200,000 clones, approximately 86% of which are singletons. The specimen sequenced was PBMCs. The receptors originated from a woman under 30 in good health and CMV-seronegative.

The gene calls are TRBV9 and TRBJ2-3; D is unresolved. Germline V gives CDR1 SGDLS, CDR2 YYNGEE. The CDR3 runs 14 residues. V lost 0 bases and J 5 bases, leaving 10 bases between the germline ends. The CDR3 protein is CASSVEARGDTQYF. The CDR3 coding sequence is TGTGCCAGCAGCGTAGAGGCCCGCGGAGATACGCAGTATTTT.

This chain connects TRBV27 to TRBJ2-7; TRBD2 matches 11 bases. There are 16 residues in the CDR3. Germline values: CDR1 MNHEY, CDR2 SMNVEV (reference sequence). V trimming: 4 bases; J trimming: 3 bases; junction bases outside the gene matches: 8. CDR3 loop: CASSSSTSGSLYEQYF. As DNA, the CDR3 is TGTGCCAGCAGTTCTTCAACTAGCGGGAGCCTCTACGAGCAGTACTTC.

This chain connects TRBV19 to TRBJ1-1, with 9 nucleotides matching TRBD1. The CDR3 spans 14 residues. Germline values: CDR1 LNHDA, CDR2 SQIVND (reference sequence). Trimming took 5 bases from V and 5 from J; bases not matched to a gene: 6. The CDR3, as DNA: TGTGCCAGTAGTTTACAGGGGGCGCGGACTGAAGCTTTCTTT. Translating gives CASSLQGARTEAFF.

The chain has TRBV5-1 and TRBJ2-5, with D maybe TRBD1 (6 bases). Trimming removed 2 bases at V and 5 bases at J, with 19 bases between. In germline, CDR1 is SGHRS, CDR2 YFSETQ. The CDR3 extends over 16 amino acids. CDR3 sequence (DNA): TGCGCCAGCAGCTTCGGGCAGGGGCAGGGCCACGAGACCCAGTACTTC. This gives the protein CASSFGQGQGHETQYF.

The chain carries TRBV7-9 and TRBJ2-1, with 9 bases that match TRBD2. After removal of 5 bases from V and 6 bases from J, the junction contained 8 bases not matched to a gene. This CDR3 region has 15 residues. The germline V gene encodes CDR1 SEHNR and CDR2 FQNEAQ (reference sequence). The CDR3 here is CASSAREGVSNEQFF. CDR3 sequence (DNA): TGTGCCAGCAGCGCGCGGGAGGGGGTTTCCAATGAGCAGTTCTTC.

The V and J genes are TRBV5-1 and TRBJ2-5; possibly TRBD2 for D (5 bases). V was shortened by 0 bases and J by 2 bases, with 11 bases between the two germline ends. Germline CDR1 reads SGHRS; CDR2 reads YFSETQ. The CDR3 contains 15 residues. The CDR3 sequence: CASSLAGVGQETQYF. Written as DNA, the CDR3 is TGCGCCAGCAGCTTGGCCGGGGTGGGGCAAGAGACCCAGTACTTC. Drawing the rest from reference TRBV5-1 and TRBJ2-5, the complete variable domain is KAGVTQTPRYLIKTRGQQVTLSCSPISGHRSVSWYQQTPGQGLQFLFEYFSETQRNKGNFPGRFSGRQFSNSRSEMNVSTLELGDSALYLCASSLAGVGQETQYFGPGTRLLVL.

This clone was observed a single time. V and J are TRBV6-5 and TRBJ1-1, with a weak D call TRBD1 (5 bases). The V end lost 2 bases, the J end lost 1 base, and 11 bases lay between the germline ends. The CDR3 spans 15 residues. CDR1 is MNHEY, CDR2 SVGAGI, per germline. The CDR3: CASSYDDSPNTEAFF. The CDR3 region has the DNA TGTGCCAGCAGTTACGACGACAGCCCGAACACTGAAGCTTTCTTT.

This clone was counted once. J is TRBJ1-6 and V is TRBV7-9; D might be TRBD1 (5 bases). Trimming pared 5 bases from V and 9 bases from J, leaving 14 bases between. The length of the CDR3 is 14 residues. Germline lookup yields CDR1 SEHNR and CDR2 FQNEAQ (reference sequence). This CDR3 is CASSPRQTISPLHF. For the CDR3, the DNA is TGTGCCAGCAGCCCTCGACAGACGATTTCACCCCTCCACTTT.

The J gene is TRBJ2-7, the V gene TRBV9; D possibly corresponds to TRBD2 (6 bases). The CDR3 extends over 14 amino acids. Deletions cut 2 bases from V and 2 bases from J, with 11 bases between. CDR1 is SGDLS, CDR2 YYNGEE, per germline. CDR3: CASSVGLPPYEQYF. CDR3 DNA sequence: TGTGCCAGCAGCGTCGGACTACCACCCTACGAGCAGTACTTC.